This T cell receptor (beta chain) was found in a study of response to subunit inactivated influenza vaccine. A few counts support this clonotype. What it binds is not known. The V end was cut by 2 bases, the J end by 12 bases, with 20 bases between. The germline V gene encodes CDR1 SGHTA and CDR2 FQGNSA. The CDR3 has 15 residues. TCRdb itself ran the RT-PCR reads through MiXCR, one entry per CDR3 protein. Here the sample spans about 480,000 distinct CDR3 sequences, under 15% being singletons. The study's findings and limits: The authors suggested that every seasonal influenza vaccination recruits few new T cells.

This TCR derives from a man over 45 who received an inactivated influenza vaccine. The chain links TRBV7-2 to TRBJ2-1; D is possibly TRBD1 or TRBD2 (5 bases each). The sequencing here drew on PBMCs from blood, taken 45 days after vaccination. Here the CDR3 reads CASSLLGDGRFGQFF. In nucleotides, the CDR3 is TGTGCCAGCAGCTTATTAGGGGACGGCAGGTTCGGGCAGTTCTTC.